One sample yielded the 25 T cell receptor beta chains listed below, sequenced in a study of immune evolution from preneoplasia to lung adenocarcinoma (TCRdb year 2021). Library preparation employed the immunoSEQ multiplex PCR assay. The source is immuneACCESS, and TCRdb retained only in-frame sequences with V and J called. Part of the clones is not carried over; for the studies checked, unresolved V genes explain less than half of this, and the remainder is unexplained. This sample holds some 3,700 clones; 82% were observed only once. The leading ten clones occupy 5% to 7% of the sample. Sequenced: FFPE invasive lung adenocarcinoma tissue. Reading the label with the study, this specimen's cell subset or site is: frankly invasive lung adenocarcinoma (ADC). The source of these receptors is a person aged 70 to 79 with invasive lung adenocarcinoma.

This sequence joins TRBV7-9 and TRBJ2-7; D is undetermined. The CDR3 totals 12 residues. Trimming took 1 base from V and 3 from J, leaving 4 bases between them. The germline gives CDR1 SEHNR, CDR2 FQNEAQ (reference sequence). CDR3 sequence (DNA): TGTGCCAGCAGCTTAGTTGACTACGAGCAGTACTTC. Its translation: CASSLVDYEQYF.

The rearrangement uses TRBV7-8 and TRBJ2-2; D tentatively fits TRBD1 or TRBD2 (5 bases each). CDR1 is SGHVS, CDR2 FQNEAQ, per germline. The V end was cut by 5 bases, the J end by 1 base, with 11 bases between. CDR3 size: 15 residues. DNA for the CDR3: TGTGCCAGCAGCATGGGACGGCAGAACACCGGGGAGCTGTTTTTT. Amino acids: CASSMGRQNTGELFF.

V is TRBV27 and J is TRBJ2-7; 15 nucleotides align to TRBD2. Germline CDR1 MNHEY, CDR2 SMNVEV (reference sequence). The J segment lost 4 bases and the V segment lost 5 bases, leaving 3 bases of the junction unmatched. This CDR3 region has 15 residues. The chain's CDR3 is CASSKGLAGGYEQYF. As DNA, the CDR3 is TGTGCCAGCAGTAAAGGACTAGCGGGAGGGTACGAGCAGTACTTC.

The chain combines TRBV7-9 with TRBJ1-1; D remains ambiguous. Trimming removed 1 base from V and 1 base from J, with 7 bases in between. Germline V gene data show CDR1 as SEHNR and CDR2 as FQNEAQ (reference sequence). The CDR3 contains 14 residues. CDR3 DNA sequence: TGTGCCAGCAGCTTAGAACTGCCGAACACTGAAGCTTTCTTT. It encodes CASSLELPNTEAFF.

The chain uses TRBV29-1 and TRBJ2-1, with no clear D. The germline V and J ends were trimmed by 1 base and 3 bases, with 16 bases remaining between them. The germline V gene encodes CDR1 SQVTM and CDR2 ANQGSEA. The CDR3 spans 16 residues. In DNA, the CDR3 is TGCAGCGTTGAAGTAGGGTCAGAGACCCTCTACAATGAGCAGTTCTTC. As protein: CSVEVGSETLYNEQFF.

The chain combines TRBV2 with TRBJ2-7, with D perhaps matching TRBD2 (6 bases). Germline CDR1 SNHLY, CDR2 FYNNEI. The CDR3 totals 13 residues. V lost 0 bases to trimming and J lost 9 bases, with 12 bases between them. The CDR3 loop reads CASSEAREDGQYF. The CDR3 DNA reads as TGTGCCAGCAGTGAAGCGAGGGAGGACGGGCAGTACTTC.

The chain recombines TRBV29-1 with TRBJ2-5; D not resolved. Looked up from germline, CDR1 is SQVTM and CDR2 is ANQGSEA. The V gene lost 3 bases and the J gene lost 0 bases, with 11 bases spanning the gap. This CDR3 spans 14 amino acids. The DNA of the CDR3 is TGCAGCGTTGAGGTTCTGGGGTACCAAGAGACCCAGTACTTC. Protein sequence: CSVEVLGYQETQYF.

The chain links TRBV6-1 to TRBJ1-5, with 8 nucleotides matching TRBD1. This CDR3 has 15 residues. Germline CDR1 reads MNHNS; CDR2 reads SASEGT. The J segment lost 5 bases and the V segment lost 4 bases, leaving 7 bases of the junction unmatched. CDR3 nucleotide sequence: TGTGCCAGCAGTGTATACGGACAGGGTGATCAGCCCCAGCATTTT. Protein: CASSVYGQGDQPQHF.

V is TRBV18 and J is TRBJ1-1; D is unclear. Germline-derived CDR1 and CDR2 are KGHSH and LQKENI. The V gene lost 1 base and the J gene lost 6 bases, with 9 bases spanning the gap. The CDR3 has 13 residues. CDR3 nucleotide sequence: TGTGCCAGCTCACCACTCGGGTTGGCTGAAGCTTTCTTT. Translated: CASSPLGLAEAFF. Drawing the rest from reference TRBV18 and TRBJ1-1, the complete variable domain is NAGVMQNPRHLVRRRGQEARLRCSPMKGHSHVYWYRQLPEEGLKFMVYLQKENIIDESGMPKERFSAEFPKEGPSILRIQQVVRGDSAAYFCASSPLGLAEAFFGQGTRLTVV.

The chain uses TRBV2 and TRBJ2-1; D may be TRBD1 or TRBD2 (5 bases each). Germline values: CDR1 SNHLY, CDR2 FYNNEI. This CDR3 has 13 residues. Trimming shortened V by 4 bases and J by 9 bases, and 13 bases separated the two germline ends. CDR3: CASSGDMRGEQFF. CDR3 nucleotide sequence: TGTGCCAGCAGTGGGGATATGAGGGGTGAGCAGTTCTTC. Combining the CDR3 with reference TRBV2 and TRBJ2-1 gives the whole variable domain EPEVTQTPSHQVTQMGQEVILRCVPISNHLYFYWYRQILGQKVEFLVSFYNNEISEKSEIFDDQFSVERPDGSNFTLKIRSTKLEDSAMYFCASSGDMRGEQFFGPGTRLTVL.

The CDR3 spells CASSPALGYGYTF. DNA for the CDR3: TGTGCCAGCAGCCCCGCCCTCGGCTATGGCTACACCTTC. This sequence joins TRBV7-2 and TRBJ1-2, with unresolved D. The CDR3 is 13 residues long. Trimming cost V 5 bases and J 4 bases, with 11 bases left between them. The V gene's germline CDR1 is SGHTA and CDR2 FQGNSA.

This sequence joins TRBV30 and TRBJ2-2; 12 bases fit TRBD1. The CDR3 contains 15 residues. Germline CDR1 reads GTSNPN; CDR2 reads SVGIG (reference sequence). Germline trimming cut 5 bases from V and 5 bases from J; bases unmatched to any gene: 6. DNA of the CDR3: TGTGCCTGGCGACCGGGACAGGGGGCAACCGGGGAGCTGTTTTTT. It codes for CAWRPGQGATGELFF.

Only a few counts were recorded for this clone. The chain uses TRBV7-9 and TRBJ2-2; 8 bases agree with TRBD1. V lost 6 bases, J lost 2 bases, and 8 bases stayed unmatched. Germline V gene data show CDR1 as SEHNR and CDR2 as FQNEAQ (reference sequence). The CDR3 has 16 amino acids. The CDR3 DNA follows: TGTGCCAGCAGGTGGGGGACAGGACAAAACACCGGGGAGCTGTTTTTT. Its translation: CASRWGTGQNTGELFF.

The V call is TRBV29-1, the J call TRBJ2-1, with 11 bases matching TRBD2. Trimming took 8 bases from V and 6 from J; bases not matched to a gene: 9. Germline-derived CDR1 and CDR2 are SQVTM and ANQGSEA. There are 14 residues in the CDR3. CDR3: CSLGGTSGFNEQFF. CDR3 in DNA: TGCAGCCTGGGGGGGACTAGCGGATTCAATGAGCAGTTCTTC.

This rearrangement joins TRBV2 to TRBJ1-2, with D tentatively TRBD1 (6 bases). Germline loops: CDR1 SNHLY, CDR2 FYNNEI. This CDR3 spans 15 amino acids. V gave up 0 bases and J gave up 4 bases, with 12 bases separating them. CDR3 nucleotide sequence: TGTGCCAGCAGTGAAGCGCTGGGGGGGCGCTATGGCTACACCTTC. Its protein is CASSEALGGRYGYTF.

The gene calls are TRBV11-3 and TRBJ2-7, with 7 nucleotides matching TRBD1. J was trimmed by 3 bases and V by 7 bases; bases with no gene match: 6. The germline V gene encodes CDR1 SGHNT and CDR2 YENEEA. This CDR3 has 13 residues. CDR3 coding DNA: TGTGCCAGCATCCGGCACAGGGGCTACGAGCAGTACTTC. Translated: CASIRHRGYEQYF.

V and J are TRBV30 and TRBJ1-2; possible D gene TRBD1, 6 bases. Germline CDR1 and CDR2: GTSNPN and SVGIG (reference sequence). The CDR3 contains 14 residues. V was pared by 0 bases and J by 4 bases, with 12 bases between. CDR3 nucleotide sequence: TGTGCCTGGAGTGTACAGGGCAGGAGCTATGGCTACACCTTC. Translated: CAWSVQGRSYGYTF.

This chain connects TRBV9 to TRBJ2-3; D might be TRBD1 (5 bases). Deletions cut 3 bases from V and 0 bases from J, with 11 bases between. The length of the CDR3 is 15 residues. Germline V gives CDR1 SGDLS, CDR2 YYNGEE. The DNA of the CDR3 is TGTGCCAGCAGCGCCACAGGCTATAGCACAGATACGCAGTATTTT. Translated, it gives CASSATGYSTDTQYF.

This clone has just a few counts. A junction boundary mismatches the germline segment, possibly from a read error. The chain links TRBV4-2 to TRBJ2-5; D is undetermined. The germline V gene encodes CDR1 LGHNA and CDR2 YNFKEQ. The CDR3 runs 14 residues. The CDR3 DNA reads as TGTGCCAGCACCCAATCTCTGGCTGGTGGAACCCAGTACTTC. This translates into CASTQSLAGGTQYF.

This clone has just a few counts. The CDR3 region has the DNA TGTGCCAGCAGCTTGACAGGGGGCGAGGGTAATGAGCAGTTCTTC. It encodes CASSLTGGEGNEQFF. The rearrangement uses TRBV7-8 and TRBJ2-1; the match to TRBD1 covers 10 bases. This CDR3 spans 15 amino acids. The V gene end was trimmed by 3 bases and the J gene end by 7 bases; junction bases not matched to a gene: 6. Per germline, CDR1 SGHVS and CDR2 FQNEAQ.

The genes are TRBV5-4 and TRBJ2-3, with D possibly TRBD2 on 6 matching bases. V dropped 4 bases and J dropped 7 bases, with 19 bases sitting between them. The germline CDR1 and CDR2 sequences are SGHNT and YYREEE (reference sequence). There are 15 residues in the CDR3. CDR3 protein: CASSAGLAEPNTQYF. The CDR3 DNA sequence: TGTGCCAGCAGCGCTGGATTAGCGGAACCAAATACGCAGTATTTT. Complete variable domain (other parts from reference TRBV5-4 and TRBJ2-3): ETGVTQSPTHLIKTRGQQVTLRCSSQSGHNTVSWYQQALGQGPQFIFQYYREEENGRGNFPPRFSGLQFPNYSSELNVNALELDDSALYLCASSAGLAEPNTQYFGPGTRLTVL.

The gene calls are TRBV11-1 and TRBJ2-1; D tentatively fits TRBD1 or TRBD2 (5 bases each). The CDR3 has 13 amino acids. In germline, CDR1 is SGHAT, CDR2 FQDESV (reference sequence). Trimming removed 5 bases from V and 5 bases from J, with 10 bases in between. CDR3 amino acids: CASSSWDDNEQFF. Here the CDR3 DNA reads TGTGCCAGCAGCAGCTGGGACGACAATGAGCAGTTCTTC.

The gene calls are TRBV18 and TRBJ1-3, with 8 positions matching TRBD1. The CDR3 has 17 amino acids. The V and J ends lost 3 bases and 0 bases, in that order; junction bases with no gene match: 7. From germline, CDR1 is KGHSH and CDR2 LQKENI. CDR3 sequence reads: CASSPRSTGGSGNTIYF. The CDR3 DNA is TGTGCCAGCTCACCCCGGAGTACAGGGGGCTCTGGAAACACCATATATTTT.

The rearrangement joins TRBV6-4 to TRBJ2-3; tentatively, D is TRBD2 (6 bases). V was pared by 2 bases and J by 3 bases, with 12 bases between. The CDR3 sequence is 15 residues long. Germline CDR1 is MRHNA and CDR2 is SNTAGT. The CDR3 sequence is CASSDGGIGTDTQYF. The CDR3 DNA follows: TGTGCCAGCAGTGACGGGGGGATCGGGACAGATACGCAGTATTTT.

This chain links TRBV9 with TRBJ2-7; D not resolved. V dropped 0 bases and J dropped 5 bases, with 6 bases sitting between them. Germline V gives CDR1 SGDLS, CDR2 YYNGEE. The CDR3 has 12 residues. CDR3 in amino acids: CASSVVWDEQYF. CDR3 nucleotide sequence: TGTGCCAGCAGCGTAGTATGGGACGAGCAGTACTTC.